This T cell receptor (beta chain) was obtained from a study of T cells in Graves' hyperthyroidism and ophthalmopathy. Study details: Peripheral blood sampling occurred at initial diagnosis, before any treatment.

The investigators amplified TCR beta CDR3 regions from RNA transcripts. The HTBI set primed first-round TCR CDR3 RT-PCR. TCRdb used MiXCR to reprocess the multiplex PCR reads, holding one entry per CDR3 protein. Here the sample spans 490,000 or so distinct CDR3 sequences, 16% being singletons. CDR3 length: 15 residues. The V gene end was trimmed by 5 bases and the J gene end by 3 bases; junction bases not matched to a gene: 7. Germline CDR1 is DFQATT and CDR2 is SNEGSKA (reference sequence). This clonotype was seen repeatedly, ten times or more. The chain employs TRBV20-1 and TRBJ2-7, with 13 bases that match TRBD2. The clonotype comes from a woman between 25 and 40 years old with Graves' ophthalmopathy. The sequencing input was blood. DNA of the CDR3: TGCAGTGCTCTACTAGCGGGAGGGCCCCACTACGAGCAGTACTTC. As protein: CSALLAGGPHYEQYF.